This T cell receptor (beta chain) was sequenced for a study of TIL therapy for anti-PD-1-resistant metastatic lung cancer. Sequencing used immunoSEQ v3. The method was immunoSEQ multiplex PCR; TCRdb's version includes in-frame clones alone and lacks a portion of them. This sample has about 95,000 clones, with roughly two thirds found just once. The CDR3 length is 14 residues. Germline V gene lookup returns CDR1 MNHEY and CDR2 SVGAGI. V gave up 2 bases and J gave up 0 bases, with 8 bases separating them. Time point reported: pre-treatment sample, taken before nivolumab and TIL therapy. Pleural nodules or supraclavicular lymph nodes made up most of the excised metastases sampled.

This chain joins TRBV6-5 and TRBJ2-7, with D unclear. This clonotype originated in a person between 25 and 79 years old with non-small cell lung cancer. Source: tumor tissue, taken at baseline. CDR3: CASSYSQSSYEQYF. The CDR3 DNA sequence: TGTGCCAGCAGTTACAGCCAGAGCTCCTACGAGCAGTACTTC.